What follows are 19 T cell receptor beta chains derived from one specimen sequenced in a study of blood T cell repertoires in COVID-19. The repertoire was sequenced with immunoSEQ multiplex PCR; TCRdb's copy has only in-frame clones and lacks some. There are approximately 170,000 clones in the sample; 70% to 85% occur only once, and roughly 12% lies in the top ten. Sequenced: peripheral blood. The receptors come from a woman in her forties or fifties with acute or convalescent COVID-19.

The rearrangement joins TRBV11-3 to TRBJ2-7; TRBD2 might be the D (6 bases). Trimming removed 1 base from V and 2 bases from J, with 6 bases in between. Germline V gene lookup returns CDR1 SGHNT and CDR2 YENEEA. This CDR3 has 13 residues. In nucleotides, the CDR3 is TGTGCCAGCAGCTTAGGGAGGGCCTACGAGCAGTACTTC. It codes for CASSLGRAYEQYF.

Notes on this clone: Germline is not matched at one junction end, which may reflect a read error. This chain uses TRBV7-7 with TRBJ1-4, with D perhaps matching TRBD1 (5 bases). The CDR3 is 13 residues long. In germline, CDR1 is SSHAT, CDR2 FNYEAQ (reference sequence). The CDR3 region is CASSWGPGEKLFF. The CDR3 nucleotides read TGTGCTAGCAGCTGGGGCCCTGGCGAAAAACTGTTTTTT.

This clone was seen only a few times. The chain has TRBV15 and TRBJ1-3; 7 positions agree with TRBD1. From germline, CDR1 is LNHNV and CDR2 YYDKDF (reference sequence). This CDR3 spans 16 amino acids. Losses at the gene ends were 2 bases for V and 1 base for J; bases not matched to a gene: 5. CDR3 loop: CATSRTLTGSGNTIYF. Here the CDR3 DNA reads TGTGCCACCAGCAGAACCCTGACAGGGTCTGGAAACACCATATATTTT.

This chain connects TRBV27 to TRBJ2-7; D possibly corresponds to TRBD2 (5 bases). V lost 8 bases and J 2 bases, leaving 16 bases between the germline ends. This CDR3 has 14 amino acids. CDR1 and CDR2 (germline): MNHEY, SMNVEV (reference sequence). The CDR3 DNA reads TGTGCCAGCTCTCACGGACCCGGGGCCTACGAGCAGTACTTC. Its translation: CASSHGPGAYEQYF.

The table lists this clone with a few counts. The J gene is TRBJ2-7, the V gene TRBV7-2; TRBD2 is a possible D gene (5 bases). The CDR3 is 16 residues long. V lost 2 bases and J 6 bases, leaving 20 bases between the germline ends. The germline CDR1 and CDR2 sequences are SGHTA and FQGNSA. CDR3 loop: CASSLSAGDVRSEQYF. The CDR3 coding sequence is TGTGCCAGCAGCTTATCGGCGGGCGACGTTCGGTCCGAGCAGTACTTC.

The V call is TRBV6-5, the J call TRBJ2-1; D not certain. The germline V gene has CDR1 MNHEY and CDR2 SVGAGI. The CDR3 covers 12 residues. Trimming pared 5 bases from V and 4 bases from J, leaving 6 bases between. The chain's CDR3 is CASSTKYNEQFF. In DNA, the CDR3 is TGTGCCAGCAGTACAAAGTACAATGAGCAGTTCTTC.

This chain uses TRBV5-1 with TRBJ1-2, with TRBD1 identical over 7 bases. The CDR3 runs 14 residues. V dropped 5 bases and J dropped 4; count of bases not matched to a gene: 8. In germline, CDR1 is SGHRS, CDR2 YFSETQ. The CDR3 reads CASSSGTDVYGYTF. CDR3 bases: TGCGCCAGCAGTTCCGGGACAGACGTCTATGGCTACACCTTC.

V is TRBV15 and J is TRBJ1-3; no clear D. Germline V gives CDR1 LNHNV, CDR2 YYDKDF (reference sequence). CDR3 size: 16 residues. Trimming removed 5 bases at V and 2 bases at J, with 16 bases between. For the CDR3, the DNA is TGTGCCACCAGCCTAGACTGGCCCGGGACTGGAAACACCATATATTTT. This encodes CATSLDWPGTGNTIYF.

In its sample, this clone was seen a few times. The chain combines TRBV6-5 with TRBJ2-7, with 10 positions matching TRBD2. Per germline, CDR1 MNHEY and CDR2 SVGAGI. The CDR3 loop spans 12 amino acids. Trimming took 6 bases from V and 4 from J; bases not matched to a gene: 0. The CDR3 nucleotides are TGTGCCAGCAGGGGACTAGCGTACGAGCAGTACTTC. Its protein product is CASRGLAYEQYF.

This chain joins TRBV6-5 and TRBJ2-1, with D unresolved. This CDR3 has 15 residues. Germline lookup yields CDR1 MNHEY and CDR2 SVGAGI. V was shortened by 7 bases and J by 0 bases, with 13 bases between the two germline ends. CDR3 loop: CASTKARSSYNEQFF. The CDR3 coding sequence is TGTGCCAGCACTAAGGCTCGGAGCTCCTACAATGAGCAGTTCTTC.

Written as DNA, the CDR3 is TGTGCCAGCAGCGTTGGGGACAGGTACAATTCACCCCTCCACTTT. This codes for CASSVGDRYNSPLHF. The chain recombines TRBV28 with TRBJ1-6; 8 nucleotides match TRBD1. Germline lookup yields CDR1 MDHEN and CDR2 SYDVKM. V was clipped by 6 bases and J by 7 bases; unmatched bases: 8. The CDR3 sequence is 15 residues long. Based on the CDR3 plus reference TRBV28 and TRBJ1-6, the full variable domain is DVKVTQSSRYLVKRTGEKVFLECVQDMDHENMFWYRQDPGLGLRLIYFSYDVKMKEKGDIPEGYSVSREKKERFSLILESASTNQTSMYLCASSVGDRYNSPLHFGNGTRLTVT.

The CDR3 loop reads CASSLTVTIAKNIQYF. The CDR3 bases are TGTGCCAGCAGCTTGACAGTTACAATAGCCAAAAACATTCAGTACTTC. This chain connects TRBV5-5 to TRBJ2-4; D ambiguous. V was trimmed by 1 base and J by 0 bases, leaving 11 bases between them. CDR3 length equals 16 residues. Germline values: CDR1 SGHKS, CDR2 YYEKEE (reference sequence).

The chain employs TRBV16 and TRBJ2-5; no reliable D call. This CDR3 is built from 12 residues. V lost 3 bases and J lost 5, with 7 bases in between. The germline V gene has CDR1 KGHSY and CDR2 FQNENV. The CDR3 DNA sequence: TGTGCCAGCAGCCATGAGGCGGAGACCCAGTACTTC. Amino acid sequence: CASSHEAETQYF.

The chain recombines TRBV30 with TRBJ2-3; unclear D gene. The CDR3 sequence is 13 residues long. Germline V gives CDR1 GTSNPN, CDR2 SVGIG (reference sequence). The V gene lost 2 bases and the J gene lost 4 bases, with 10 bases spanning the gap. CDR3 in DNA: TGTGCCTGGAGTTATCTGAGCGCAGATACGCAGTATTTT. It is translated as CAWSYLSADTQYF. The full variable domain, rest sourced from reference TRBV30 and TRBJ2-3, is SQTIHQWPATLVQPVGSPLSLECTVEGTSNPNLYWYRQAAGRGLQLLFYSVGIGQISSEVPQNLSASRPQDRQFILSSKKLLLSDSGFYLCAWSYLSADTQYFGPGTRLTVL.

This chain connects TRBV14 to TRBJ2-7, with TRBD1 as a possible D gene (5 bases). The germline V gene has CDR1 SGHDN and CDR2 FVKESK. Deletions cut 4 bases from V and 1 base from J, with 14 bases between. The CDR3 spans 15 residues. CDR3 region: CASSLPGAGSYEQYF. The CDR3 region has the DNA TGTGCCAGCAGCCTCCCCGGCGCAGGGTCCTACGAGCAGTACTTC.

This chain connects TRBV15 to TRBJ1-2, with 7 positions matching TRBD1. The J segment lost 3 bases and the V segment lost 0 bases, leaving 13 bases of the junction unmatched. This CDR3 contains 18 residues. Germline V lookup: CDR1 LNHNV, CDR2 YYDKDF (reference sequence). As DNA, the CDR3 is TGTGCCACCAGCAGAGATCTCGGGGGCGGACAGGCCTACTATGGCTACACCTTC. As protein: CATSRDLGGGQAYYGYTF.

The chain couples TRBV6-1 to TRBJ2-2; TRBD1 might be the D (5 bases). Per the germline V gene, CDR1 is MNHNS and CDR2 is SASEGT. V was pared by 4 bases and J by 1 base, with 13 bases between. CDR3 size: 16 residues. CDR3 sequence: CASSGRQRMNTGELFF. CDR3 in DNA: TGTGCCAGCAGTGGGCGACAGAGGATGAACACCGGGGAGCTGTTTTTT.

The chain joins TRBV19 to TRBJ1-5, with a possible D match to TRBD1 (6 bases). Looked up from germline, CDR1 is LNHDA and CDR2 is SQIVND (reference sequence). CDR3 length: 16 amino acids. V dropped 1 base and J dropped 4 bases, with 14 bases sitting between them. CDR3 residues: CASSIGGRGRNQPQHF. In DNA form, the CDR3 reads TGTGCCAGTAGTATAGGTGGCAGGGGCAGGAATCAGCCCCAGCATTTT.

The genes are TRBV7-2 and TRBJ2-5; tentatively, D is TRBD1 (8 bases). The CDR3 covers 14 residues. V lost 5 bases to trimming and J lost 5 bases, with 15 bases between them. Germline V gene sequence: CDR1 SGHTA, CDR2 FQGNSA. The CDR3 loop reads CASSPQGGPETQYF. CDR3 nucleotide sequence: TGTGCCAGCAGCCCACAGGGGGGGCCCGAGACCCAGTACTTC.